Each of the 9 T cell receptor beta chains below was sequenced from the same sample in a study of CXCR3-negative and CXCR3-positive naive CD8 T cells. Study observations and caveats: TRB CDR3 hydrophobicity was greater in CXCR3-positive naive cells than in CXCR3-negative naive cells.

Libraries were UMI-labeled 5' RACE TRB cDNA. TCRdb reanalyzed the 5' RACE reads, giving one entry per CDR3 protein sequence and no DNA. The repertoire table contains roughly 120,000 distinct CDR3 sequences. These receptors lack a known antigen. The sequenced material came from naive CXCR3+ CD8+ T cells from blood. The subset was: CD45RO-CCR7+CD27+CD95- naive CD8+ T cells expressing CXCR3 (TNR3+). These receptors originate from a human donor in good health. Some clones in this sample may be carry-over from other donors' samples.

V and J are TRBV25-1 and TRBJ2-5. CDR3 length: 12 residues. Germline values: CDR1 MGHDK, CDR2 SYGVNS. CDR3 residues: CASTVNQETQYF.

The CDR3 sequence: CASSFGSGTGELFF. The chain couples TRBV28 to TRBJ2-2; the TCRdb D gene call, TRBD2, has no DNA to confirm it. Per germline, CDR1 MDHEN and CDR2 SYDVKM. This CDR3 is 14 amino acids long.

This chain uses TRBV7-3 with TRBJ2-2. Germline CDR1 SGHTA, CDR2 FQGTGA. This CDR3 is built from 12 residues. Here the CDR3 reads CASSSLTGELFF. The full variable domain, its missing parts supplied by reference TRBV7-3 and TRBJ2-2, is GAGVSQTPSNKVTEKGKYVELRCDPISGHTALYWYRQSLGQGPEFLIYFQGTGAADDSGLPNDRFFAVRPEGSVSTLKIQRTERGDSAVYLCASSSLTGELFFGEGSRLTVL.

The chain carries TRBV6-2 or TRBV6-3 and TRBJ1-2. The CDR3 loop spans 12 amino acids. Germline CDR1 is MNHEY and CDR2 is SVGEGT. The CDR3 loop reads CASSYPGDGYTF.

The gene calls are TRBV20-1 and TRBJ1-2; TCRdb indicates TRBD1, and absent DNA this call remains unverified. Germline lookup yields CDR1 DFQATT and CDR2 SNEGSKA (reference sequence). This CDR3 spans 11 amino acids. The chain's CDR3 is CSARPQGGYTF.

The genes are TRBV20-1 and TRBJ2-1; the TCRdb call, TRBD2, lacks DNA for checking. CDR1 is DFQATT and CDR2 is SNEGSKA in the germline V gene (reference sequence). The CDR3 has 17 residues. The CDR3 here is CSARDALLAGVYNEQFF.

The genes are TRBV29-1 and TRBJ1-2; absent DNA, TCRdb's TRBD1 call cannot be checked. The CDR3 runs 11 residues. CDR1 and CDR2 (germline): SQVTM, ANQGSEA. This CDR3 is CSVEPLGGYTF.

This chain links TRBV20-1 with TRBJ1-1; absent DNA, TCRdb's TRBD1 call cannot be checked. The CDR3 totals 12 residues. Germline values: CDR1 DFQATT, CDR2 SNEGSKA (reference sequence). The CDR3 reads CSARVGQVEAFF.

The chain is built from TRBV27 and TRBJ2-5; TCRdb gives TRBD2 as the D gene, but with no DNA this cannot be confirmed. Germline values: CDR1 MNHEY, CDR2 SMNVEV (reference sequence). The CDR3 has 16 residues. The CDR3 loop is CASSNSGLAAQETQYF.